Reported below is one T cell receptor beta chain. This clonotype was seen many times. Its antigen is still unknown. No much larger clone exists at a distance of one base, and base qualities are not known. The receptor library was made with multiplex PCR. TCRdb names Illumina HiSeq 2500 as the instrument used. Following protocols modified from ARM-PCR, the researchers constructed TCRbeta libraries through three rounds of nested PCR with primers (Table S4). Before sequencing, PCR products in the 200-500 bp range were cut out of the gel and cleaned up using the QIAquick gel extraction kit. The study's processing was this. Reads were cleaned with Trimmomatic, merged with FLASH into complete CDR3 sequences, and assigned to V(D)J germline segments with MiTCR. VDJtools was used to compute clonal diversity as the inverse Simpson's index. In-frame sequences without a premature stop codon were defined as productive reads. TCRdb itself trimmed the public reads at Q25 with fastp, ran MiXCR and retained productive beta chains. Rows with one shared CDR3 protein collapse into an entry with the most common genes and DNA. What appears here as the V and J calls and clone size reflects TCRdb's work, not the paper's. Within this sample are 120,000 or so distinct CDR3 sequences, with about 66% of them counted one time only. Jointly, the top ten make up around 13% of the sample.

The sample comes from a study of tumor and adjacent non-tumor tissue in lung cancer (dated by TCRdb to 2017 to 2018). Describing the broader study: By cancer type, the cohort comprised approximately 12 adenocarcinoma patients, 2 squamous cell carcinoma patients and 1 small cell lung cancer patient. Ages among the roughly 15 patients ranged from about 30 to 80 years, there were some 10 men and 5 women, and disease was at TNM stage I to III. Sequencing produced about 120,000,000 productive TCRbeta reads in total, an average of about 4 million reads per sample. Using bulk TCRbeta repertoires from around 15 lung cancer patients, the study set lung tumor tissue side by side with matched distant non-tumor lung tissue. More than 25 paired specimens, one tumor and one normal lung sample per patient, were profiled by TCRbeta CDR3 sequencing. The research as a whole found: Because peripheral blood was not sequenced, blood TCRbeta repertoires in the lung cancer patients of the study were not examined. Only approximately 14 patients were included in the cohort, and the need for larger samples and more detailed clinical data was noted by the authors. TCR diversity (inverse Simpson) was significantly higher in tumor than in normal lung tissue (431.37 vs 166.20, P = 0.0075, Mann-Whitney U test). A significantly larger cumulative share of the repertoire was made up by the top 100 clones in normal lung than in tumor tissue. Significantly higher TCR diversity was found in younger patients, and higher tumor TCR diversity was associated with shorter overall and disease-free survival. The methods do not name the sequencing platform or mention unique molecular identifiers.

RNA was extracted from bulk unsorted tissue and checked for quality with a NanoDrop ND-1000 and an Agilent 2100. Newly diagnosed lung cancer patients without prior chemotherapy who had been admitted for thoracic surgery in China between August and November 2014 were enrolled as donors. The study excluded patients who had received radiotherapy or chemotherapy before or who had another cancer at the same time. Surgical tissue pieces of roughly 1-2 cm3 were preserved in RNAlater solution and were kept at -80 degrees C until use. V lost 5 bases and J lost 3 bases; the stretch between them is 14 bases long. CDR1 and CDR2 were assigned from the germline V gene as MNHEY and SVGAGI. The CDR3 starts with the cysteine, ends with the phenylalanine, and has 15 residues. The retained sequence is limited to the CDR3, 45 bases, with the frame set at the first base.

The clonotype originates from a man aged 25 to 40 with non-small cell lung cancer. Material for sequencing was lung tumor tissue. Rearrangement joined TRBV6-5 to TRBJ2-1; the D gene remains uncertain. For the CDR3, the sequence is CASSGDRVYYNEQFF. The DNA sequence is TGTGCCAGCAGTGGGGATCGTGTATACTACAATGAGCAGTTCTTC.